This T cell receptor beta chain was profiled in a study of blood T cell repertoires in COVID-19. Study context: Whether acute or convalescent, the COVID-19 samples came from the United States, Italy and Spain. Nucleic acid was either cDNA or gDNA, and it came from T cells, B-cell-depleted T cells, or PBMCs.

Germline V gene sequence: CDR1 SNHLY, CDR2 FYNNEI. CDR3 length equals 23 residues. With 4 bases clipped from V and 3 bases from J, the junction kept 21 bases outside the gene matches. Original methodology: Researchers report that nucleated cell counts were estimated from reference gene primer amplification. Generated by immunoSEQ multiplex PCR, the TCRdb table keeps only in-frame clones and is missing some. The D gene and trimming were derived from the DNA, and the V and J assignments and clone size from that table. The sample lists fewer than 350,000 clones, 75% to 90% seen once, with over 2% in the top ten.

Sequenced input: peripheral blood. The origin of this receptor is a woman aged 25 to 45 who had recovered from COVID-19. This chain joins TRBV2 and TRBJ2-1; 16 positions agree with TRBD2. The CDR3 DNA is TGTGCCAGCAGTGGATACCGTGGATACACCGGGACTAGCGGGGGGGCCTTCTACAATGAGCAGTTCTTC. This sequence encodes CASSGYRGYTGTSGGAFYNEQFF. Drawing the rest from reference TRBV2 and TRBJ2-1, the complete variable domain is EPEVTQTPSHQVTQMGQEVILRCVPISNHLYFYWYRQILGQKVEFLVSFYNNEISEKSEIFDDQFSVERPDGSNFTLKIRSTKLEDSAMYFCASSGYRGYTGTSGGAFYNEQFFGPGTRLTVL.